This T cell receptor (beta chain) emerged from a study of blood T cells in healthy people across ages. Overall study findings and caveats: TCR beta diversity was tightly associated with the proportion of naive T cells. Naive CD4+ cell counts and diversity both ran higher in long-lived than in aged donors.

PCR was performed a second time for roughly 7 to 11 cycles using a sample-barcoded 5' primer and a J-beta primer mix. Every cDNA molecule bore a tag from a template-switch adaptor containing 12 random nucleotides. TCRdb used MiXCR to reprocess the 5' RACE reads, holding one entry per CDR3 protein. This sample yields over 1,200,000 distinct CDR3 sequences, of which approximately 63% are seen a single time; 6.5% to 8% belongs to the top ten. To note about this clonotype: The target antigen is unknown.

This CDR3 is 14 amino acids long. CDR1 SGHVS and CDR2 FQNEAQ come from the germline V gene. The sequenced sample consisted of blood. This chain uses TRBV7-8 with TRBJ2-7; TRBD1 is a possible D gene (5 bases). The J call may be mistaken, given a closer DNA end match to TRBJ2-5. The TCR originated in a man between 18 and 35 years old in good health. The CDR3 DNA reads as TGTGCCAGCACCGAAGGGGTAGGGCCGGAGACCCAGTACTTC. Amino acids: CASTEGVGPETQYF.